The entry below gives a single T cell receptor (beta chain) sequence along with its context. The target of this receptor is not known. Base qualities are not recorded, but no much larger clone differs from it by a single base. The data are from a study of blood T cell repertoires in COVID-19 (dated by TCRdb to the early 2020s). Regarding the research as a whole: Collaborator samples came from the United States, Italy and Spain and covered acute and convalescent phases of COVID-19. Where HLA class I and class II types were available, the types were taken from metadata supplied by the sample provider, not from assay-based typing. The samples were drawn from the first 160 participants of the ongoing ImmuneRACE study and from about 1,200 subjects provided by 6 global collaborators. A de-identified subject ID, COVID-19 status, age in years and sex were almost always included in the sample metadata. Deeply sampled blood TCRbeta repertoires from subjects exposed to, actively infected with, or recovered from COVID-19 were included in the dataset. The material from the prospective study consisted of cDNA or gDNA derived from T cells, B-cell-depleted T cells, or PBMCs. The repertoires were released in a freely available public database intended as a resource for research on the immune response to SARS-CoV-2. What the work shows at the level of the full study, not this receptor alone: The quantity of clinical and demographic metadata differed by source and by participant and was supplied without curation.

TCRbeta CDR3 regions were amplified from genomic DNA by means of the immunoSEQ Assay, a bias-controlled multiplex PCR. The original pipeline was this. The number of nucleated cells in each sample was estimated by amplification of reference gene primers within the assay. To quantify the absolute abundance of each unique TCRbeta CDR3 rearrangement, sequence reads were collapsed and filtered. For each sample, productive Simpson clonality was calculated as the square root of Simpson's diversity index across productive rearrangements. TCRdb mirrors the immuneACCESS table, restricted to in-frame sequences. Some clones are absent from its copies; in checked studies, under half trace to an unresolved V gene, and the reason for the others is unknown. That table furnishes V, J and clone size, whereas the DNA furnished D and trimming. The sample table lists around 79,000 clones, around 89% of them with a count of one. Clones ranked in the top ten supply over 11% of the sample.

Each collaborating institution followed its own protocols to collect whole blood in K2EDTA tubes. Collaborator samples were shipped for TCRbeta analysis as frozen whole blood, isolated PBMCs, or DNA extracted from either sample type. Via the germline V gene (reference sequence), CDR1 is LNHDA and CDR2 SQIVND. The CDR3 starts with the cysteine, ends with the phenylalanine, and has 16 residues. CDR3 DNA is the only sequence kept; it has 48 bases, read in frame from the first base. Ends trimmed: V by 5 bases, J by 7 bases; bases unmatched to a gene: 11. The TCR was taken from a man between 65 and 79 years old with active or convalescent COVID-19. Sequenced sample: peripheral blood. This chain joins TRBV19 to TRBJ1-2; 12 central nucleotides agree with TRBD1. The DNA is TGTGCCAGTAGTCATGCCGGGACAGGGGGCTTCTCTGGCTACACCTTC. The resulting protein is CASSHAGTGGFSGYTF.